Detailed here is one TCR beta chain. The method was immunoSEQ multiplex PCR; TCRdb's version includes in-frame clones alone and lacks a portion of them. In the table there are 150,000 to 180,000 clones, 94% of which are singletons. This sample is part of a study of control samples from healthy donors and cancer patients. The germline V gene encodes CDR1 MNHEY and CDR2 SVGAGI. With 2 bases removed from V and 1 base from J, the gap between germline ends came to 8 bases. The CDR3 has 14 amino acids. Sequenced input: blood. V usage is TRBV6-5 and J usage is TRBJ1-1; D possibly corresponds to TRBD1 (5 bases). This sequence originates from a man in his forties in good health. As DNA, the CDR3 is TGTGCCAGCAGTTACCAAACAGGGAACACTGAAGCTTTCTTT. This sequence encodes CASSYQTGNTEAFF.